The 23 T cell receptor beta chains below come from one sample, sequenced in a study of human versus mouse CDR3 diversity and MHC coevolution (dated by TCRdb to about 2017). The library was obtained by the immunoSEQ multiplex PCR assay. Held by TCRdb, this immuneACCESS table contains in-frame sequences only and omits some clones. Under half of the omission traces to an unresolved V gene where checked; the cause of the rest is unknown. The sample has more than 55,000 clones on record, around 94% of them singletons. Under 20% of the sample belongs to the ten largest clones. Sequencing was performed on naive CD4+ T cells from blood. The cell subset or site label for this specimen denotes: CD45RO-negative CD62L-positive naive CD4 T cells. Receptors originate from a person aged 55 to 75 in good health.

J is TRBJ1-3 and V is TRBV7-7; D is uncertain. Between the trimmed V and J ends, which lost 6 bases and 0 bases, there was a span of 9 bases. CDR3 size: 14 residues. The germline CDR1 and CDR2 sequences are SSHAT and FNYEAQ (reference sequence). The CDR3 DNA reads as TGTGCCAGCAGTGCCGGAGGCTCTGGAAACACCATATATTTT. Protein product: CASSAGGSGNTIYF. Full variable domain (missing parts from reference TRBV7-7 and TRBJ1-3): GAGVSQSPRYKVTKRGQDVTLRCDPISSHATLYWYQQALGQGPEFLTYFNYEAQPDKSGLPSDRFSAERPEGSISTLTIQRTEQRDSAMYRCASSAGGSGNTIYFGEGSWLTVV.

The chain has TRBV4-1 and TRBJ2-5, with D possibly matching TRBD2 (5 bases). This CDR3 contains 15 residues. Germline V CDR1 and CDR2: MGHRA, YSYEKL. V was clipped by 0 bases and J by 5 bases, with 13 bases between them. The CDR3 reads CASSQDELGAETQYF. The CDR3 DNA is TGCGCCAGCAGCCAAGATGAACTAGGAGCGGAGACCCAGTACTTC.

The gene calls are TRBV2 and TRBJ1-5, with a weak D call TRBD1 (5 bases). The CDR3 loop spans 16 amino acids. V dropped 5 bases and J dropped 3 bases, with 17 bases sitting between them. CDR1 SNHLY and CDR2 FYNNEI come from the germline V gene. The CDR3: CASSLETVPTNQPQHF. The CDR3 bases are TGTGCCAGCAGTCTCGAGACAGTGCCCACCAATCAGCCCCAGCATTTT.

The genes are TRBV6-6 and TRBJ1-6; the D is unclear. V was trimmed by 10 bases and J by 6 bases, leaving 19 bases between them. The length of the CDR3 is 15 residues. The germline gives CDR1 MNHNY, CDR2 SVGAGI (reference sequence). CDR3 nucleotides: TGTGCCACCACCCTGCGGTTTCCGAGTAATTCACCCCTCCACTTT. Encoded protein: CATTLRFPSNSPLHF.

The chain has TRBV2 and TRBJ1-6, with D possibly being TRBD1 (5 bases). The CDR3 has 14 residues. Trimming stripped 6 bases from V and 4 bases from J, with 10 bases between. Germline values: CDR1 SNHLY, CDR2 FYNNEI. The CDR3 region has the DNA TGTGCCAGCAGGACACAGGATTATAATTCACCCCTCCACTTT. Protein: CASRTQDYNSPLHF.

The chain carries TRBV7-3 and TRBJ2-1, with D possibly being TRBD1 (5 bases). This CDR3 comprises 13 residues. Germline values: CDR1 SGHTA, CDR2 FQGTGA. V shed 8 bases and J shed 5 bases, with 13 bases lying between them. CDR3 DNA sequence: TGTGCCAGCGGTCAGGGCTCGAACAATGAGCAGTTCTTC. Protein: CASGQGSNNEQFF.

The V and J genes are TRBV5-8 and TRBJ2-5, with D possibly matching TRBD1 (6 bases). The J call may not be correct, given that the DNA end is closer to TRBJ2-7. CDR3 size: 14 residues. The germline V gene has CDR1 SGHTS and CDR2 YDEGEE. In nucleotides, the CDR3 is TGTGCCAGCAGCTCCCAGGGGACCTCCTACGAGCAGTACTTC. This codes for CASSSQGTSYEQYF.

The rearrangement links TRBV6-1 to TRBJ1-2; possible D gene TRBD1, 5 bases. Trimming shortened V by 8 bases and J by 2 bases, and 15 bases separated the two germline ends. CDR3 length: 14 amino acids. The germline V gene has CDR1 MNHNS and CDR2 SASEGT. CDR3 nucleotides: TGTGCCAGCCCGCCGGGCCAGGGAAACTATGGCTACACCTTC. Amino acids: CASPPGQGNYGYTF.

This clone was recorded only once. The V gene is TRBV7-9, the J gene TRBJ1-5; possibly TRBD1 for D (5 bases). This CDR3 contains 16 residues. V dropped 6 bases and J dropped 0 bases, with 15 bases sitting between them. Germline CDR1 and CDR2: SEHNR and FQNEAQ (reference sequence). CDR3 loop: CASSQGRQNSNQPQHF. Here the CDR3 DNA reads TGTGCCAGCAGTCAGGGCCGCCAAAATAGCAATCAGCCCCAGCATTTT.

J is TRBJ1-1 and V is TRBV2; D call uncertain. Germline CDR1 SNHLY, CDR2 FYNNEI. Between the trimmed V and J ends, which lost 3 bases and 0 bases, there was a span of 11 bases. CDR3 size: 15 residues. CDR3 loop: CASSDLTGMNTEAFF. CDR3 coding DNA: TGTGCCAGCAGTGATTTAACGGGGATGAACACTGAAGCTTTCTTT.

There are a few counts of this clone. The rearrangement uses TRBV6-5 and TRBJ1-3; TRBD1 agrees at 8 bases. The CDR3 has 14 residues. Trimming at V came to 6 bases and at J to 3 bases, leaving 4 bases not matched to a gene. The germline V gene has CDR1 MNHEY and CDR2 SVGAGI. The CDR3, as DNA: TGTGCCAGCAGACAAACAGGGGGTGGAAACACCATATATTTT. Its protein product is CASRQTGGGNTIYF.

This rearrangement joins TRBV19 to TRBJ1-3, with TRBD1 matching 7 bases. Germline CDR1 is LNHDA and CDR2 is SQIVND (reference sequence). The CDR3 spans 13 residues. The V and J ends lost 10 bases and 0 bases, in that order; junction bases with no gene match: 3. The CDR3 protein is CATWTGSGNTIYF. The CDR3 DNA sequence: TGTGCCACTTGGACAGGCTCTGGAAACACCATATATTTT.

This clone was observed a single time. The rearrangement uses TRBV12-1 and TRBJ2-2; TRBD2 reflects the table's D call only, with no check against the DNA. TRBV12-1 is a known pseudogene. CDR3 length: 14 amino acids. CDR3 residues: CAPRTSPDTGELFF. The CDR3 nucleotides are TGTGCCCCTCGGACTAGCCCCGACACCGGGGAGCTGTTTTTT.

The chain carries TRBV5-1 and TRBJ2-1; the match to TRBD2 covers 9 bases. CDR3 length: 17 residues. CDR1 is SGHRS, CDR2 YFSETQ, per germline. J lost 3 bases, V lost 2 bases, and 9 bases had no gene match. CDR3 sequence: CASSFQRSGRYYNEQFF. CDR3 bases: TGCGCCAGCAGCTTCCAGCGGAGCGGGAGGTACTACAATGAGCAGTTCTTC.

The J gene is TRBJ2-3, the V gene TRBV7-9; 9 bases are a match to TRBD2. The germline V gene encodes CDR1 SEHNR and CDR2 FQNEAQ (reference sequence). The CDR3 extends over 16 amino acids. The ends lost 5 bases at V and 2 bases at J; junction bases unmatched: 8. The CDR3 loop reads CASSPWASGATDTQYF. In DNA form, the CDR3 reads TGTGCCAGCAGCCCGTGGGCTAGCGGGGCCACAGATACGCAGTATTTT.

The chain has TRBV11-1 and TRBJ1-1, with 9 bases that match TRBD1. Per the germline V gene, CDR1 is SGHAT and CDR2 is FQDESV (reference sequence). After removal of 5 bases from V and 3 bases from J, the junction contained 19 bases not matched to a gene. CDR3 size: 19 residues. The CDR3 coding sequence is TGTGCCAGCAGCCCTAACCCCGGGACAGGGATGTACGTTGACACTGAAGCTTTCTTT. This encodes CASSPNPGTGMYVDTEAFF.

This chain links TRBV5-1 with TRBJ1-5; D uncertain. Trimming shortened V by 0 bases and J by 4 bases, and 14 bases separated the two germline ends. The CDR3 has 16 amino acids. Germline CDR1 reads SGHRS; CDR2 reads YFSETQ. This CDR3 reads CASSLGDNLGNQPQHF. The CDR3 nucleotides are TGCGCCAGCAGCTTGGGTGACAATCTTGGGAATCAGCCCCAGCATTTT.

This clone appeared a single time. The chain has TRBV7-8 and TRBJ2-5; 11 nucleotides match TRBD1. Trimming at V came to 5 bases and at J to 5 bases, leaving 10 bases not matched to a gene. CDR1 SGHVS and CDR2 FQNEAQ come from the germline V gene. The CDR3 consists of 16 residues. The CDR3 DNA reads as TGTGCCAGCAGCCCACCTGGACAGGGGGCACGGGAGACCCAGTACTTC. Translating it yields CASSPPGQGARETQYF.

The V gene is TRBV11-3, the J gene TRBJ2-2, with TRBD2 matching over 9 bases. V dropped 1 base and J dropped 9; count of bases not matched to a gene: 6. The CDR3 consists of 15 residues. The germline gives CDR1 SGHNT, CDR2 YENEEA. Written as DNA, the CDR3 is TGTGCCAGCAGCTTAGCTTCGGCGGGGGGGCGGGAGCTGTTTTTT. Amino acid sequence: CASSLASAGGRELFF.

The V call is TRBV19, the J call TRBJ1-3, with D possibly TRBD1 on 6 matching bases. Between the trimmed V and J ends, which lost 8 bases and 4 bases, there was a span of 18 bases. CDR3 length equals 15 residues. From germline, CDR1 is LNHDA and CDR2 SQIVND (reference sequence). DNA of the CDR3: TGTGCCAGTGAAGAACACAGGGATTCCGGAAACACCATATATTTT. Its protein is CASEEHRDSGNTIYF.

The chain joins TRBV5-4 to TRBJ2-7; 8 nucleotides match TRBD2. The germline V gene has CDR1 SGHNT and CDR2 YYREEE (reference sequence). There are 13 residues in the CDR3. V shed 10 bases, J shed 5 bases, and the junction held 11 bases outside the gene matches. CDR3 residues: CAESWSGSHEQYF. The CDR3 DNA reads TGTGCCGAAAGCTGGAGCGGGAGTCACGAGCAGTACTTC.

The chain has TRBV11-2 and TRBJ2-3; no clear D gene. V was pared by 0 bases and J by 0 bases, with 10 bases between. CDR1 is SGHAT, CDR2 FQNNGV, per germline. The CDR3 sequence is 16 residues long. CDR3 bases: TGTGCCAGCAGCTTAGAGGGCAGACGAAGCACAGATACGCAGTATTTT. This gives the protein CASSLEGRRSTDTQYF.

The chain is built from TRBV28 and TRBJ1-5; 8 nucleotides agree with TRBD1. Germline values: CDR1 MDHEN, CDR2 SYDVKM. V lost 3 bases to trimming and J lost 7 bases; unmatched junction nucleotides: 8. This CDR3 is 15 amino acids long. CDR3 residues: CASSFARGQGQPQHF. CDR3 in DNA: TGTGCCAGCAGTTTCGCCAGGGGGCAGGGCCAGCCCCAGCATTTT.